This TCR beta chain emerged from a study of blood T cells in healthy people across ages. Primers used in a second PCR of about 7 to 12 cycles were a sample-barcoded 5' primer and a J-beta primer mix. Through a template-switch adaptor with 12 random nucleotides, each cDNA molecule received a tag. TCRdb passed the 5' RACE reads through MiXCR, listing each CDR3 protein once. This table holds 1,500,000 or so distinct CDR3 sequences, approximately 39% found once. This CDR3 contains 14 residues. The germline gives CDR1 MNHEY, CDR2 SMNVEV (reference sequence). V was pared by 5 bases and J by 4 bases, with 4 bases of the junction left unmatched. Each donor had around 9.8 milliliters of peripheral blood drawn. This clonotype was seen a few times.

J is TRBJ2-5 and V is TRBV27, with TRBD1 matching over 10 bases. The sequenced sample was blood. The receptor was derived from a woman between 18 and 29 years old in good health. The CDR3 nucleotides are TGTGCCAGCAGTGATGACAGGGGGCTAGAGACCCAGTACTTC. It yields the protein CASSDDRGLETQYF.